The rows below give T cell receptor beta chains drawn from one sample of a study of blood T cells in healthy people across ages. TCRdb re-derived calls from the 5' RACE reads in MiXCR, one entry per CDR3 protein. The sample holds some 930,000 distinct CDR3 sequences, 25% to 30% seen once. The same data also went into a second study, on T cells of mothers and their children.

The sample consisted of blood. Receptor source: a woman in her 40s in good health. The CDR3 runs from the conserved cysteine through the conserved F or W. The D gene is left open where the match is weak. The size entry is marked missing in some rows and otherwise reads once, few, many or a size class.

CDR3aa | CDR3nt | j_gene | d_gene | abundance | v_gene
CASKPGFNIYNSPLHF | TGTGCCAGCAAGCCTGGATTCAACATTTATAATTCACCCCTCCACTTT | TRBJ1-6 | - | few | TRBV28
CSARAMVENTIYF | TGCAGTGCTAGAGCCATGGTAGAAAACACCATATATTTT | TRBJ1-3 | - | - | TRBV20-1
CASSVVGTGKNIQYF | TGTGCCAGCAGCGTAGTCGGGACAGGTAAAAACATTCAGTACTTC | TRBJ2-4 | TRBD1 | - | TRBV9
CAISETLSTGLNYGYTF | TGTGCCATCAGTGAGACCCTTTCGACAGGGTTGAACTATGGCTACACCTTC | TRBJ1-2 | TRBD1 | few | TRBV10-3
CASSGIGIGTEAFF | TGTGCCAGCAGTGGAATCGGGATAGGCACTGAAGCTTTCTTT | TRBJ1-1 | - | - | TRBV27
CASSYPGPGEAFF | TGTGCCAGCAGTTACCCCGGGCCCGGGGAAGCTTTCTTT | TRBJ1-1 | - | - | TRBV6-2/TRBV6-3
CSARVSGQGSQWNQPQHF | TGCAGTGCTAGAGTTTCGGGACAGGGGAGCCAGTGGAATCAGCCCCAGCATTTT | TRBJ1-5 | TRBD1 | few | TRBV20-1
CASSQVGGYEQYF | TGTGCCAGCAGCCAAGTGGGCGGGTACGAGCAGTACTTC | TRBJ2-7 | - | many | TRBV4-2
CSAGVAGGRETQYF | TGCAGTGCTGGCGTTGCGGGGGGGCGGGAGACCCAGTACTTC | TRBJ2-5 | TRBD2 | - | TRBV20-1
CASRPYGLAEETQYF | TGTGCCAGCAGGCCCTATGGACTAGCGGAAGAGACCCAGTACTTC | TRBJ2-5 | TRBD2 | - | TRBV28
CASARGGAIDTQYF | TGTGCCAGCGCACGTGGGGGGGCGATAGATACGCAGTATTTT | TRBJ2-3 | - | many | TRBV7-2
CASSQDHTSTNEKLFF | TGCGCCAGCAGCCAAGATCACACTTCAACTAATGAAAAACTGTTTTTT | TRBJ1-4 | - | - | TRBV4-3
CASSRQGTGNTIYF | TGCGCCAGCAGCCGCCAGGGGACGGGAAACACCATATATTTT | TRBJ1-3 | - | few | TRBV5-1
CAWSQSSYEQYF | TGTGCCTGGAGTCAGAGCTCCTACGAGCAGTACTTC | TRBJ2-7 | - | - | TRBV30
CVSSHGGGTVKHTEAFF | TGTGTCAGCAGCCACGGTGGAGGGACAGTAAAACACACTGAAGCTTTCTTT | TRBJ1-1 | TRBD1 | - | TRBV3-1
CASSPRPGVEETQYF | TGTGCCAGCAGCCCAAGACCAGGGGTTGAGGAGACCCAGTACTTC | TRBJ2-5 | - | many | TRBV7-2
CSVEVGRSGYTF | TGCAGCGTTGAAGTGGGCAGATCGGGCTACACCTTC | TRBJ1-2 | - | many | TRBV29-1
CASSSGSRGLATDTQYF | TGTGCCAGCAGCTCGGGTTCCAGGGGGCTCGCTACAGATACGCAGTATTTT | TRBJ2-3 | TRBD1 | few | TRBV7-2
CSARDETGSNEAFF | TGCAGTGCTAGAGATGAGACAGGGAGCAATGAAGCTTTCTTT | TRBJ1-1 | TRBD1 | - | TRBV20-1
CASMFRGHNYEQYF | TGTGCCAGCATGTTCAGGGGGCATAACTACGAGCAGTACTTC | TRBJ2-7 | TRBD1 | few | TRBV2
CANRPGLAGSTDTQYF | TGTGCCAACAGACCCGGACTAGCGGGGAGCACAGATACGCAGTATTTT | TRBJ2-3 | TRBD2 | - | TRBV7-8
CASSQESGHSNQPQHF | TGCGCCAGCAGCCAAGAAAGCGGACATAGCAATCAGCCCCAGCATTTT | TRBJ1-5 | - | few | TRBV4-1
CASSPGQTHYGYTF | TGTGCCAGCAGTCCCGGACAGACTCACTATGGCTACACCTTC | TRBJ1-2 | - | many | TRBV7-9
CASSGRFGRVRDGYTF | TGTGCCAGCAGCGGCAGATTCGGGAGGGTTCGAGATGGCTACACCTTC | TRBJ1-2 | - | - | TRBV7-2
CASSVTGYSNQPQHF | TGTGCCAGCAGCGTAACCGGATATAGCAATCAGCCCCAGCATTTT | TRBJ1-5 | - | few | TRBV9
CASSFESGGPPYNEQFF | TGTGCCAGCAGTTTTGAATCTGGGGGGCCCCCCTACAATGAGCAGTTCTTC | TRBJ2-1 | - | few | TRBV27
CASSITGNSNSPLHF | TGTGCCAGCAGTATCACAGGGAATTCTAATTCACCCCTCCACTTT | TRBJ1-6 | - | - | TRBV12-3/TRBV12-4
CASSVPGQGANSPLHF | TGTGCCAGCAGTGTACCGGGACAGGGAGCTAATTCACCCCTCCACTTT | TRBJ1-6 | TRBD1 | - | TRBV28